The clone carrying this TCR beta chain was picked up many times. Its antigen is unknown. Patients underwent thyroid surgery, and none had received any treatment before it. How the authors handled the data: A classifier for distant metastasis in papillary thyroid cancer was constructed using CDR3 differences observed across clinicopathological groups. TCRdb re-analyzed the PCR reads through MiXCR. The V and J calls, along with clone size, are taken from TCRdb and not from the paper's own processing. The sample yields 25,000 to 35,000 clones, about 10% seen once. This record comes from a study of metastatic and nonmetastatic thyroid tumors. About the research overall: Samples came from malignant and benign thyroid patients, and repertoires were compared across blood and tumor or nodule tissue.

V was clipped by 5 bases and J by 4 bases, with 14 bases between them. Germline loops: CDR1 MDHEN, CDR2 SYDVKM. This CDR3 has 15 residues. Study outcomes and limitations: Benign nodules were reported to have significantly lower TCR beta diversity than malignant thyroid tumors, in blood and tumor.

This chain connects TRBV28 to TRBJ1-4; no definite D call. The specimen was blood. The sequence came from a female donor with papillary thyroid cancer or a benign thyroid nodule (not recorded which). Some clones in this sample may be carry-over from other donors' samples. The CDR3 coding sequence is TGTGCCAGCAGTCCTACGGCCTCGGGTAATGAAAAACTGTTTTTT. It is translated as CASSPTASGNEKLFF.